This T cell receptor (beta chain) was observed in a study of blood T cell repertoires in COVID-19. As for the study in general: From T cells, B-cell-depleted T cells, or PBMCs came the material, which was cDNA or gDNA.

Deletions cut 1 base from V and 2 bases from J, with 6 bases between. There are 13 residues in the CDR3. Germline CDR1 reads SGHDN; CDR2 reads FVKESK. Sequenced by immunoSEQ multiplex PCR; TCRdb stores in-frame clones only, minus some. The sample contains about 400,000 clones, approximately 88% of which appear only once. Participants' own reports of clinical history determined their cohort assignment. This chain connects TRBV14 to TRBJ2-7; a possible D gene is TRBD1 (5 bases). The sequenced material came from PBMCs or T cells enriched from blood (not recorded which). This clonotype was obtained from a woman between 25 and 40 years old with acute COVID-19. In DNA form, the CDR3 reads TGTGCCAGCAGCCAAGCAGGGCCCTACGAGCAGTACTTC. This codes for CASSQAGPYEQYF.